Listed below are T cell receptor beta chains from one sample, sequenced in a study of blood T cells in healthy people across ages. TCRdb analysed the 5' RACE reads with MiXCR anew, one entry per CDR3 protein. The sample contains roughly 860,000 distinct CDR3 sequences, about 62% of which appear only once. Source material: blood. The receptors originated from a man aged 25-45 years in good health. Both conserved end residues are part of each CDR3. The order of the fields is D gene, clone size, J gene, V gene, CDR3 protein, CDR3 DNA. D genes are given only for firm matches. Clone size is given for some rows only: seen once, a few or many times, or a class if the clone is expanded.

NA NA TRBJ2-7 TRBV4-2 CASSSPSTPEQYF TGTGCCAGCAGCTCCCCATCAACCCCCGAGCAGTACTTC
TRBD1 NA TRBJ2-3 TRBV4-2 CASSPKSGQGLDTQYF TGTGCCAGCAGCCCTAAATCGGGACAGGGGCTTGATACGCAGTATTTT
TRBD1 NA TRBJ2-1 TRBV15 CATSRDRRDEQFF TGTGCCACCAGCCGGGACAGGAGGGACGAGCAGTTCTTC
NA NA TRBJ2-7 TRBV10-3 CAMGSYRRGSCEQYF TGTGCCATGGGATCCTACCGACGGGGCTCCTGCGAGCAGTACTTC
NA NA TRBJ1-1 TRBV4-3 CASSQARGHTEAFF TGCGCCAGCAGCCAAGCCCGGGGACACACTGAAGCTTTCTTT
TRBD1 NA TRBJ1-4 TRBV20-1 CSAPQGGNEKLFF TGCAGTGCCCCACAGGGGGGGAACGAAAAACTGTTTTTT
NA NA TRBJ2-7 TRBV29-1 CSTRTDYNEQYF TGCAGCACCAGGACAGATTACAATGAGCAGTACTTC
NA NA TRBJ1-5 TRBV7-2 CASSFDLDQPQHF TGTGCCAGCAGCTTCGATTTGGATCAGCCCCAGCATTTT
NA few TRBJ2-1 TRBV5-1 CASSLPVASSYNEQFF TGCGCCAGCAGCTTACCGGTCGCCAGCTCCTACAATGAGCAGTTCTTC
NA once TRBJ1-2 TRBV29-1 CSVAARADYGYTF TGCAGCGTTGCGGCCAGGGCCGACTACGGCTACACCTTC
NA NA TRBJ1-4 TRBV25-1 CASSGGGGKGEKLFF TGTGCCAGCAGTGGAGGAGGGGGTAAGGGCGAAAAACTGTTTTTT
NA NA TRBJ2-7 TRBV6-6 CTSDRGLPYEQYF TGTACCAGCGATCGGGGGCTCCCCTACGAGCAGTACTTC
NA NA TRBJ2-1 TRBV4-3 CASSQATVAIYNEQFF TGCGCCAGCAGCCAAGCTACAGTGGCCATCTACAATGAGCAGTTCTTC
TRBD1 few TRBJ2-5 TRBV7-2 CASSPGDGTGHQETQYF TGTGCCAGCAGCCCTGGGGACGGGACAGGGCATCAAGAGACCCAGTACTTC
TRBD1 NA TRBJ2-1 TRBV10-3 CAISPRIRDRFPEQFF TGTGCCATCAGTCCCCGAATCCGGGACAGATTTCCTGAGCAGTTCTTC
TRBD2 NA TRBJ2-1 TRBV29-1 CSASRGGGGNEQFF TGCAGCGCGAGTAGGGGCGGGGGGGGCAATGAGCAGTTCTTC
NA NA TRBJ2-1 TRBV29-1 CSVEEHVKSPTQFF TGCAGCGTTGAAGAGCACGTCAAGTCCCCGACGCAGTTCTTC
NA NA TRBJ2-5 TRBV20-1 CSALGLETQYF TGCAGTGCTCTGGGGTTAGAGACCCAGTACTTC
TRBD2 NA TRBJ2-5 TRBV10-3 CATSDSGGIQETQYF TGTGCCACCAGTGACAGCGGGGGGATTCAAGAGACCCAGTACTTC
NA few TRBJ2-2 TRBV29-1 CSVETGFGELFF TGCAGCGTTGAAACCGGGTTCGGGGAGCTGTTTTTT
NA once TRBJ1-6 TRBV4-2 CASSRGGEASTGPLHF TGTGCCAGCAGCCGGGGGGGAGAGGCGAGTACAGGACCCCTCCACTTT
NA few TRBJ2-1 TRBV20-1 CSASSIEQFF TGCAGTGCTAGCTCCATTGAGCAGTTCTTC
NA NA TRBJ2-3 TRBV15 CATSRDGANTDTQYF TGTGCCACCAGCAGAGATGGGGCAAACACAGATACGCAGTATTTT
NA NA TRBJ1-2 TRBV5-5 CASSLEGSEYGYTF TGTGCCAGCAGCTTGGAGGGTTCGGAATATGGCTACACCTTC
NA NA TRBJ1-5 TRBV12-3/TRBV12-4 CASNPGGLGQPQHF TGTGCCAGCAACCCCGGGGGCCTAGGTCAGCCCCAGCATTTT
NA NA TRBJ2-5 TRBV4-1 CASSQDRFQTQYF TGCGCCAGCAGCCAAGATAGGTTTCAGACCCAGTACTTC
NA NA TRBJ2-1 TRBV6-2/TRBV6-3 CATTAGWARNEQFF TGTGCCACTACGGCAGGGTGGGCGCGTAATGAGCAGTTCTTC
NA few TRBJ1-4 TRBV12-3/TRBV12-4 CASSLVYPNEKLFF TGTGCCAGCAGTTTAGTATACCCAAATGAAAAACTGTTTTTT
TRBD2 NA TRBJ2-5 TRBV7-7 CASSDLAGKWETQYF TGTGCCAGCAGCGATCTAGCGGGCAAATGGGAGACCCAGTACTTC
TRBD2 few TRBJ2-1 TRBV20-1 CSARLAGGEQFF TGCAGTGCTCGACTAGCGGGGGGGGAGCAGTTCTTC
TRBD1 few TRBJ2-2 TRBV5-1 CASSLRQGNTGELFF TGCGCCAGCAGCTTACGACAGGGGAACACCGGGGAGCTGTTTTTT
NA NA TRBJ2-5 TRBV29-1 CSVGIPGETQYF TGCAGCGTTGGAATCCCAGGCGAGACCCAGTACTTC
NA NA TRBJ1-1 TRBV29-1 CSVEQQNTEAFF TGCAGCGTTGAACAGCAGAACACTGAAGCTTTCTTT
NA NA TRBJ2-4 TRBV10-3 CAISESNDAAKNIQYF TGTGCCATCAGTGAGTCGAATGACGCGGCCAAAAACATTCAGTACTTC
NA NA TRBJ2-3 TRBV12-3/TRBV12-4 CASRRDRTDTQYF TGTGCCAGCAGACGAGACCGCACAGATACGCAGTATTTT
TRBD2 NA TRBJ2-1 TRBV20-1 CSARALAGGDNEQFF TGCAGTGCTAGAGCACTAGCGGGAGGGGACAATGAGCAGTTCTTC
NA many TRBJ2-4 TRBV7-9 CASSLDLGIQYF TGTGCCAGCAGCTTGGACTTGGGCATTCAGTACTTC
TRBD1 NA TRBJ2-4 TRBV7-2 CASSPGTGGTKNIQYF TGTGCCAGCAGCCCCGGGACAGGGGGTACCAAAAACATTCAGTACTTC
NA NA TRBJ2-1 TRBV6-5 CASSTAPGAGVGEQFF TGTGCCAGCAGTACGGCCCCGGGGGCAGGGGTAGGTGAGCAGTTCTTC
NA NA TRBJ2-7 TRBV7-2 CASSLGAYSYEQYF TGTGCCAGCAGCTTAGGTGCCTACTCCTACGAGCAGTACTTC
TRBD1 NA TRBJ2-2 TRBV4-3 CASSVRDRETGELFF TGCGCCAGCAGCGTCCGGGACAGGGAAACCGGGGAGCTGTTTTTT
NA NA TRBJ2-1 TRBV9 CASSVDSSRTYNEQFF TGTGCCAGCAGCGTAGATTCTAGCCGCACCTACAATGAGCAGTTCTTC
TRBD1 few TRBJ1-2 TRBV29-1 CSAGDRDHGYTF TGCAGCGCAGGGGACAGGGATCACGGCTACACCTTC
TRBD1 once TRBJ2-2 TRBV20-1 CSAPPGQGLTYTGELFF TGCAGTGCTCCACCAGGACAGGGTCTGACCTACACCGGGGAGCTGTTTTTT